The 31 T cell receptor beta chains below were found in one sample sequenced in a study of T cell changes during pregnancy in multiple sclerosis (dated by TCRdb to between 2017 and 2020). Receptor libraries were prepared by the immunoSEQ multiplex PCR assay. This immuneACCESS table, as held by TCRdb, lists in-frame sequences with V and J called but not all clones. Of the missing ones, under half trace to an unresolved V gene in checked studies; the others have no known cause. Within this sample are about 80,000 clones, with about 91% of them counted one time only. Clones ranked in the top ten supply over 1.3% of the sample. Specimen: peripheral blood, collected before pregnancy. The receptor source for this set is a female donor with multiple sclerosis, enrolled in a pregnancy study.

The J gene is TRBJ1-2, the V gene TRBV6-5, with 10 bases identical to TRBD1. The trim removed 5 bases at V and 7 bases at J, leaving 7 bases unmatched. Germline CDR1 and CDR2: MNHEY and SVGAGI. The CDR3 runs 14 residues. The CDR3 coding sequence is TGTGCCAGCAGTCCAAGACAGGGGGCAATTGGCTACACCTTC. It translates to CASSPRQGAIGYTF.

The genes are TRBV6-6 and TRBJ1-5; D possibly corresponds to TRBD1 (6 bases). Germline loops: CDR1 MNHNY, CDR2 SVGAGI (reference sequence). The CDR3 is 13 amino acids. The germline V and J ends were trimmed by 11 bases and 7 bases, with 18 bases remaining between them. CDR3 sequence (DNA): TGTGCCGCCCCCCACAGGGAAGGGCAGCCCCAGCATTTT. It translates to CAAPHREGQPQHF.

The chain's CDR3 is CASSRRGADEKLFF. CDR3 bases: TGTGCCAGCAGCAGGCGGGGGGCAGATGAAAAACTGTTTTTT. V usage is TRBV7-8 and J usage is TRBJ1-4; D might be TRBD1 (6 bases). Germline CDR1 SGHVS, CDR2 FQNEAQ. There are 14 residues in the CDR3. V shed 5 bases and J shed 6 bases, with 13 bases lying between them.

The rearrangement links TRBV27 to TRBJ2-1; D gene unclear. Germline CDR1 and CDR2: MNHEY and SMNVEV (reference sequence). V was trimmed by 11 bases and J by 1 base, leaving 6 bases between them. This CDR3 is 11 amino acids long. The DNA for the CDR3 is TGTGCCGCGCTTTCCTACAATGAGCAGTTCTTC. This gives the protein CAALSYNEQFF.

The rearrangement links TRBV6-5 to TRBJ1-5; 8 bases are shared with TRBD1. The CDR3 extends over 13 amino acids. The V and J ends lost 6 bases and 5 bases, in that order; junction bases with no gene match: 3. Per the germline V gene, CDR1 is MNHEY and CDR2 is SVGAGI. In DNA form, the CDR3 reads TGTGCCAGCAGCCAGGGGGCTTATCAGCCCCAGCATTTT. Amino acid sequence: CASSQGAYQPQHF.

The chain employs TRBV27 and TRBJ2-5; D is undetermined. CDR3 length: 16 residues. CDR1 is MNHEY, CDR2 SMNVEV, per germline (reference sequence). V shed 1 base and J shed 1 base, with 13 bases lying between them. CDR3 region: CASSLYHSTPQETQYF. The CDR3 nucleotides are TGTGCCAGCAGTTTATATCACAGTACCCCCCAAGAGACCCAGTACTTC.

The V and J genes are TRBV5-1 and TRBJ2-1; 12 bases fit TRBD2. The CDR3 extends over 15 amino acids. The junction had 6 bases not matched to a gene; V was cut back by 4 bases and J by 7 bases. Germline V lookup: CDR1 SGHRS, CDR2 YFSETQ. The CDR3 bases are TGCGCCAGCAGCCCACCGGGACTAGCGGGTAATGAGCAGTTCTTC. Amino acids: CASSPPGLAGNEQFF.

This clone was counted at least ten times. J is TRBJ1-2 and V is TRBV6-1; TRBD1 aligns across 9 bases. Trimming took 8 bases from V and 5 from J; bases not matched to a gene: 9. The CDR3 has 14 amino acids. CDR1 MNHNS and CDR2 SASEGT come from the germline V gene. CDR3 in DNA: TGTGCCAGCGTGGCTGGGACAGGGAGTTATGGCTACACCTTC. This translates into CASVAGTGSYGYTF.

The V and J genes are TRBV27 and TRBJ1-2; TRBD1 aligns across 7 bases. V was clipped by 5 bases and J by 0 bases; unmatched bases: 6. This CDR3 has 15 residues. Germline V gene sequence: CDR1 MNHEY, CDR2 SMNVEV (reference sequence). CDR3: CASSPQGSANYGYTF. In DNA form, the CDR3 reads TGTGCCAGCAGTCCACAGGGGAGTGCTAACTATGGCTACACCTTC.

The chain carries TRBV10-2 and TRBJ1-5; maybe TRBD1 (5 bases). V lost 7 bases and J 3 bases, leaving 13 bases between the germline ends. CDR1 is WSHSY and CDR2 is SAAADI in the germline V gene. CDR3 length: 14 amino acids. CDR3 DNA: TGCGCCAGCAAGGGCCAGGGTTTCAATCAGCCCCAGCATTTT. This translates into CASKGQGFNQPQHF.

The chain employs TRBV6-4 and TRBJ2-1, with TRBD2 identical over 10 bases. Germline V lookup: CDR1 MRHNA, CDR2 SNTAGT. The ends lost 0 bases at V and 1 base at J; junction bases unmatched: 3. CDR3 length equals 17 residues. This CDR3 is CASSDSKRGGSYNEQFF. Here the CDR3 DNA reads TGTGCCAGCAGTGACTCAAAGCGGGGGGGATCCTACAATGAGCAGTTCTTC.

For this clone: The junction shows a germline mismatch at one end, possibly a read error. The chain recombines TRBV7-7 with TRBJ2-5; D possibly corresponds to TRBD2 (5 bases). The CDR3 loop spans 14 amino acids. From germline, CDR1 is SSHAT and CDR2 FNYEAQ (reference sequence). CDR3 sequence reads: CASSFRGFQETQYF. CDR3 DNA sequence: TGTGCTAGCAGCTTTAGAGGGTTCCAAGAGACCCAGTACTTC. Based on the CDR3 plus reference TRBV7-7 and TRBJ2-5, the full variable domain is GAGVSQSPRYKVTKRGQDVTLRCDPISSHATLYWYQQALGQGPEFLTYFNYEAQPDKSGLPSDRFSAERPEGSISTLTIQRTEQRDSAMYRCASSFRGFQETQYFGPGTRLLVL.

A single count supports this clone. The DNA of the CDR3 is TGTGCCAGTAGTATCCAGGACAGGGGAGCCAATGAGCAGTTCTTC. Translating it yields CASSIQDRGANEQFF. V is TRBV19 and J is TRBJ2-1; the match to TRBD1 covers 9 bases. Losses at the gene ends were 3 bases for V and 6 bases for J; bases not matched to a gene: 6. The germline V gene encodes CDR1 LNHDA and CDR2 SQIVND (reference sequence). CDR3 size: 15 residues.

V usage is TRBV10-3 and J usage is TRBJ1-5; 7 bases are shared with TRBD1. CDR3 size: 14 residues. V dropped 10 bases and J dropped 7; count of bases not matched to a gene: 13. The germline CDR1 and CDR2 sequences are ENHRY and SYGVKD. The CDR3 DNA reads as TGTGCCACTAACAGGGGAGGCAGGGGGCAGCCCCAGCATTTT. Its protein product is CATNRGGRGQPQHF.

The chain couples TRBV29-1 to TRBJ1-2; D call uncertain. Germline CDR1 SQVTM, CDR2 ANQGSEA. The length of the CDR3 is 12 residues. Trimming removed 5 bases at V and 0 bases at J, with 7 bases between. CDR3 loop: CSVQRSNYGYTF. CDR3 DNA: TGCAGCGTTCAGAGGTCTAACTATGGCTACACCTTC.

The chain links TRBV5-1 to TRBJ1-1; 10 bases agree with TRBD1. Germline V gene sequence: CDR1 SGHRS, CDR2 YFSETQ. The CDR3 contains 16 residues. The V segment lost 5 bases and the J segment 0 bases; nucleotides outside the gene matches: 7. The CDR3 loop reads CASSSGQGTMNTEAFF. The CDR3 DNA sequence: TGCGCCAGCAGTTCGGGACAGGGGACGATGAACACTGAAGCTTTCTTT.

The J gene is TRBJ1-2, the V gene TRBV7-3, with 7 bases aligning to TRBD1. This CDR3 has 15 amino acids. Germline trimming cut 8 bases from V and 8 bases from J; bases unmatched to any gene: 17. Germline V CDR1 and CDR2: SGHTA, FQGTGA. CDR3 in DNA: TGTGCCAGCGGGGAAGCAGGGACAGATCCTCGAGGCTACACCTTC. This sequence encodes CASGEAGTDPRGYTF.

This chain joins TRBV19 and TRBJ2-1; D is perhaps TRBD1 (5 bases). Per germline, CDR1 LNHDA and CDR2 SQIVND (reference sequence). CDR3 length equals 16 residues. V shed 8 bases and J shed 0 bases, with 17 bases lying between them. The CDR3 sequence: CASQGSGPTSYNEQFF. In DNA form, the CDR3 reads TGTGCCAGTCAGGGTTCCGGGCCGACCTCCTACAATGAGCAGTTCTTC.

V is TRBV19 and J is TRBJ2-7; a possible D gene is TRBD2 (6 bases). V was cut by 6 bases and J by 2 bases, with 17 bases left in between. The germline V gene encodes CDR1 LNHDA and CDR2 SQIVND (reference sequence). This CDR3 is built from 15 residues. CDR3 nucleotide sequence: TGTGCCAGTAGCCTGGGGCCTAGCGAAACCTACGAGCAGTACTTC. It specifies CASSLGPSETYEQYF.

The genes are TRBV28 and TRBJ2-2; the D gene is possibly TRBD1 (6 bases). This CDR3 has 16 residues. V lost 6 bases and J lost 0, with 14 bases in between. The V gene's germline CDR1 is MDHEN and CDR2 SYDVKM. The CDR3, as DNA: TGTGCCAGCAGCCACCCGGGACAAACGAACACCGGGGAGCTGTTTTTT. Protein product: CASSHPGQTNTGELFF.

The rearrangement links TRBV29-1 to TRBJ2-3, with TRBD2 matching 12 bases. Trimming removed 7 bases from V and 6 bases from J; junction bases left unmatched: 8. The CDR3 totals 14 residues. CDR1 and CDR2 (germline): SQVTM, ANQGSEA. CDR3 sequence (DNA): TGCAGCGCCCGGACCGGGACTAGCGGGGATACGCAGTATTTT. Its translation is CSARTGTSGDTQYF.

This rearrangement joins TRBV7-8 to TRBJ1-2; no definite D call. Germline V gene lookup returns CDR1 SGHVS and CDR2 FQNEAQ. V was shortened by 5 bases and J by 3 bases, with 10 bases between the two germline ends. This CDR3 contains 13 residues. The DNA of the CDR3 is TGTGCCAGCAGCCGCCAGGAGGACTATGGCTACACCTTC. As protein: CASSRQEDYGYTF. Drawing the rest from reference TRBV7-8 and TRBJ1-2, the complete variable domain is GAGVSQSPRYKVAKRGQDVALRCDPISGHVSLFWYQQALGQGPEFLTYFQNEAQLDKSGLPSDRFFAERPEGSVSTLKIQRTQQEDSAVYLCASSRQEDYGYTFGSGTRLTVV.

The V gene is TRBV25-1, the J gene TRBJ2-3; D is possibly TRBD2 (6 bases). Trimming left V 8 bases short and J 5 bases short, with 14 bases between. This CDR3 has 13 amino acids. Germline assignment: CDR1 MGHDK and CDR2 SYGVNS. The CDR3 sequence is CASRWRARDTQYF. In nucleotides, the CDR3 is TGTGCCAGCCGCTGGAGGGCAAGAGATACGCAGTATTTT.

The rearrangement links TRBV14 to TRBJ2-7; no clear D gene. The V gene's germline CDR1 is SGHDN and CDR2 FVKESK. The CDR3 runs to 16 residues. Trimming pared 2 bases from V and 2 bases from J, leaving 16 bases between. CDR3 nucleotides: TGTGCCAGCAGCCAAATGCCCCGCGTAAATCCCTACGAGCAGTACTTC. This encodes CASSQMPRVNPYEQYF.

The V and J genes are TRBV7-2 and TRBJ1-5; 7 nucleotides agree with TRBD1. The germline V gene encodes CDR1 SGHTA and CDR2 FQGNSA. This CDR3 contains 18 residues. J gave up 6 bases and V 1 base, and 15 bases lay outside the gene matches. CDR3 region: CASSLVRQGENPGQPQHF. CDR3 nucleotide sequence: TGTGCCAGCAGCTTAGTTAGACAGGGAGAGAACCCAGGTCAGCCCCAGCATTTT.

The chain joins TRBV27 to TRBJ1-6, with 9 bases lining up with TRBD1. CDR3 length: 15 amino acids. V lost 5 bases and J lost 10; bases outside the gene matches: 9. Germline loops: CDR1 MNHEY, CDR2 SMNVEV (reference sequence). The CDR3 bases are TGTGCCAGCAGTCCCGGGACAGGGAGAGACTCACCCCTCCACTTT. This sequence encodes CASSPGTGRDSPLHF.

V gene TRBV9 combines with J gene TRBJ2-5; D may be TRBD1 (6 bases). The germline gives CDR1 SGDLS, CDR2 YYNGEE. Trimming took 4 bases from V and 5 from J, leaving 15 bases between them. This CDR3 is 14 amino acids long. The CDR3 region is CASSPPWGQETQYF. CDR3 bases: TGTGCCAGCAGCCCTCCATGGGGGCAGGAGACCCAGTACTTC. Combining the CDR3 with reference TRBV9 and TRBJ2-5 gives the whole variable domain DSGVTQTPKHLITATGQRVTLRCSPRSGDLSVYWYQQSLDQGLQFLIQYYNGEERAKGNILERFSAQQFPDLHSELNLSSLELGDSALYFCASSPPWGQETQYFGPGTRLLVL.

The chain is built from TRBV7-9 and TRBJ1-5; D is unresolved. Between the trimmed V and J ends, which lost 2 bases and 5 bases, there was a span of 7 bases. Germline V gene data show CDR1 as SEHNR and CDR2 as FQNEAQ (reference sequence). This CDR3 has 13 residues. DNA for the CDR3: TGTGCCAGCAGCTTATCGAGCGATCAGCCCCAGCATTTT. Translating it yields CASSLSSDQPQHF.

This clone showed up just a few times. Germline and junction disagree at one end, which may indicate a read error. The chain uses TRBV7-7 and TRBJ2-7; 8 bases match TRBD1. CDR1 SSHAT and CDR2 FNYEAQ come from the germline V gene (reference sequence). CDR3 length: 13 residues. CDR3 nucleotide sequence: TGTGCTAGCAGCTTAGCACAGGGGGACGAGCAGTACTTC. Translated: CASSLAQGDEQYF.

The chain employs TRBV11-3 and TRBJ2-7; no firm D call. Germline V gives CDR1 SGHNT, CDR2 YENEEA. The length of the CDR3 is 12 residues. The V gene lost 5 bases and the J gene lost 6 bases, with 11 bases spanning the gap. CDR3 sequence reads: CASSLAGGEQYF. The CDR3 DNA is TGTGCCAGCAGCCTGGCTGGCGGCGAGCAGTACTTC.

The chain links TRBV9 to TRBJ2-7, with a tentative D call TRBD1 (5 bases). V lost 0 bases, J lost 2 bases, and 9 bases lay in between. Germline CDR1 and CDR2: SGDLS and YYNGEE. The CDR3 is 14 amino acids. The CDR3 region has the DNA TGTGCCAGCAGCGTAGTCGACAGCACCTACGAGCAGTACTTC. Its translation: CASSVVDSTYEQYF.